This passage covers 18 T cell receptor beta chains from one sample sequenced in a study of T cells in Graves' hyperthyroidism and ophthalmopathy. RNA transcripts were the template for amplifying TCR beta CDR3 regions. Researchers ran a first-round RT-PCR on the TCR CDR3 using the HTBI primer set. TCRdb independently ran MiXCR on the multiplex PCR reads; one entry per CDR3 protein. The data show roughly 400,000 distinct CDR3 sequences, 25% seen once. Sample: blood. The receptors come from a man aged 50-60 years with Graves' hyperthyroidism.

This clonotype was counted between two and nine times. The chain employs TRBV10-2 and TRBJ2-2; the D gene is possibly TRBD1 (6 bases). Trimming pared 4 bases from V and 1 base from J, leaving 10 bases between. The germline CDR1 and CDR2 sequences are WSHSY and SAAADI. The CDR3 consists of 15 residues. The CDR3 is CASSVDRWNTGELFF. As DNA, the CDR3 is TGCGCCAGCAGTGTAGACAGGTGGAACACCGGGGAGCTGTTTTTT.

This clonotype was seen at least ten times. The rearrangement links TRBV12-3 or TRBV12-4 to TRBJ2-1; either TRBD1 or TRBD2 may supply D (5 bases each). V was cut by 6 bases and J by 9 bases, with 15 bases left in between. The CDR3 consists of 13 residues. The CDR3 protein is CASSSVRGREQFF. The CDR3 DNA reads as TGTGCCAGCAGCTCGGTTCGGGGACGTGAGCAGTTCTTC.

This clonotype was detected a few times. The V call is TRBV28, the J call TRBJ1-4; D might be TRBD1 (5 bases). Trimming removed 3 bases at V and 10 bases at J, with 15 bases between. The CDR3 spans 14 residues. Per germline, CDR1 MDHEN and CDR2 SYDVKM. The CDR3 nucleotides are TGTGCCAGCAGTTTTATGCAGGGCGGTGGAAAACTGTTTTTT. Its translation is CASSFMQGGGKLFF.

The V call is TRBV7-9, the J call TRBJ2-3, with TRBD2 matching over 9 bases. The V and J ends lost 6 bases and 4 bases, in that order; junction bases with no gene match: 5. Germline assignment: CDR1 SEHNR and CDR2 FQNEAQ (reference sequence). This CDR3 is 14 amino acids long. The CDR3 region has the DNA TGTGCCAGCAGTCGGGGCGGGAGGGCAGATACGCAGTATTTT. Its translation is CASSRGGRADTQYF.

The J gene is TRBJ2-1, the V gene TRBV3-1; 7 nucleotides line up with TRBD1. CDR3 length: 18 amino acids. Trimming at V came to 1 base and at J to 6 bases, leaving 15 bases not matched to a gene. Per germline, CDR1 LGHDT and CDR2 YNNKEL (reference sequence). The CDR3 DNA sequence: TGTGCCAGCAGCCAAGTGCTACCCCCAGACAGGGCAGTCAATGAGCAGTTCTTC. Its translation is CASSQVLPPDRAVNEQFF.

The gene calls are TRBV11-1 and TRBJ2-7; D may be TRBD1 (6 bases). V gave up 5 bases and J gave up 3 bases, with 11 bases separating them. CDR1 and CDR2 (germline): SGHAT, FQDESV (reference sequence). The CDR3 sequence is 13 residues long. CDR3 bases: TGTGCCAGCAGCCGGCAGGGGAACTACGAGCAGTACTTC. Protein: CASSRQGNYEQYF.

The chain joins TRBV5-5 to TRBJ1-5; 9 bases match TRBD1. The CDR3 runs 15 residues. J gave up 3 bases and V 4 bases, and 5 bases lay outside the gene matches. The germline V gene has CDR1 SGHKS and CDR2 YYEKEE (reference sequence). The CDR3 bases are TGTGCCAGCAGCCCGGGACAGGGAAACAATCAGCCCCAGCATTTT. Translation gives CASSPGQGNNQPQHF. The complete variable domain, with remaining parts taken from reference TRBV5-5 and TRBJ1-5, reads DAGVTQSPTHLIKTRGQQVTLRCSPISGHKSVSWYQQVLGQGPQFIFQYYEKEERGRGNFPDRFSARQFPNYSSELNVNALLLGDSALYLCASSPGQGNNQPQHFGDGTRLSIL.

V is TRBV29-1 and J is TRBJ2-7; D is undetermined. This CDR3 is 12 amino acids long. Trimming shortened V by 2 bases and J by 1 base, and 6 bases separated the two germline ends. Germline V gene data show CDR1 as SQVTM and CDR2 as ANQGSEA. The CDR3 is CSVEMSSYEQYF. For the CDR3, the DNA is TGCAGCGTTGAAATGTCTTCCTACGAGCAGTACTTC.

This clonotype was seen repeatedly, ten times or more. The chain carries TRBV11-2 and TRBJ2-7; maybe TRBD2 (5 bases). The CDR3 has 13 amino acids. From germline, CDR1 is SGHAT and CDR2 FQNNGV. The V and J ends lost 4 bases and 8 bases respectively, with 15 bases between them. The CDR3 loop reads CASSSQDGLQQYF. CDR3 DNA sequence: TGTGCCAGCAGCTCTCAAGACGGACTCCAGCAGTACTTC.

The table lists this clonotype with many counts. This CDR3 is CASSLFSTDTQYF. CDR3 coding DNA: TGTGCCAGCAGTTTATTTTCGACAGATACGCAGTATTTT. This chain joins TRBV27 and TRBJ2-3; unclear D gene. V was trimmed by 1 base and J by 3 bases, leaving 5 bases between them. This CDR3 region has 13 residues. Looked up from germline, CDR1 is MNHEY and CDR2 is SMNVEV (reference sequence).

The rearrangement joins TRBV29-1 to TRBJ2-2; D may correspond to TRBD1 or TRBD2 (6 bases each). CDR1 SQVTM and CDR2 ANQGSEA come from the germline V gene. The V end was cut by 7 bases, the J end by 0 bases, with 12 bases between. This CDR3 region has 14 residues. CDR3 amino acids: CSAERGANTGELFF. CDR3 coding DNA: TGCAGCGCCGAAAGGGGGGCGAACACCGGGGAGCTGTTTTTT.

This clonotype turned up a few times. The DNA of the CDR3 is TGTGCCAGCAGTTGGACCCCCTTCGCGACGTTCACTAAGCGGGGCCAGGAGACCCAGTACTTC. Encoded protein: CASSWTPFATFTKRGQETQYF. The rearrangement joins TRBV12-3 or TRBV12-4 to TRBJ2-5; 7 bases are shared with TRBD2. The ends lost 4 bases at V and 5 bases at J; junction bases unmatched: 28. The CDR3 has 21 residues.

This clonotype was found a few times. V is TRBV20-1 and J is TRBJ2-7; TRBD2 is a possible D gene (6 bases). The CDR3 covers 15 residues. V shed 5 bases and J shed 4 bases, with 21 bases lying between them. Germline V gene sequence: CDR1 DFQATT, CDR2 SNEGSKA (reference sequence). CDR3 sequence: CSAAYPGLPTYEQYF. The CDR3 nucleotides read TGCAGTGCTGCATACCCGGGACTGCCGACGTACGAGCAGTACTTC.

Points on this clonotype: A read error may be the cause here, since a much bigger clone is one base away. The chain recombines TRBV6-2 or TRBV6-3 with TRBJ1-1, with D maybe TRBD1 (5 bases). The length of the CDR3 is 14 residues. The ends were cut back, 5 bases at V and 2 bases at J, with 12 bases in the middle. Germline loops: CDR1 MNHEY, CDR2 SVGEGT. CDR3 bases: TGTGCCAGCAGTGACGGGGCCTCCAACACTGAAGCTTTCTTT. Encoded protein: CASSDGASNTEAFF.

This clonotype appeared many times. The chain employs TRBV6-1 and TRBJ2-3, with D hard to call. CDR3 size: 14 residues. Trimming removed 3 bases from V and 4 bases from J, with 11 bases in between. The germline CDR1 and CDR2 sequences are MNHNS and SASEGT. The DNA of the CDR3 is TGTGCCAGCAGTGATAATGCCACCCCAGATACGCAGTATTTT. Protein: CASSDNATPDTQYF.

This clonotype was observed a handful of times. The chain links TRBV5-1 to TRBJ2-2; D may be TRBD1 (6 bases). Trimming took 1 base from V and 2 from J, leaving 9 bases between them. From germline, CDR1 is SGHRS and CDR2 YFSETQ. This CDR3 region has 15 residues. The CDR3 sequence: CASSLRQDNTGELFF. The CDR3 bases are TGCGCCAGCAGCTTGAGACAGGACAACACCGGGGAGCTGTTTTTT.

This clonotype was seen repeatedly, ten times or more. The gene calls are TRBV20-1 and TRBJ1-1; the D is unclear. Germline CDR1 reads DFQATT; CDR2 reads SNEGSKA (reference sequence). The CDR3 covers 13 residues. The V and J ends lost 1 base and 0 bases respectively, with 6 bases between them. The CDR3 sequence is CSARGSLNTEAFF. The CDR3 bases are TGCAGTGCTAGAGGTAGCCTGAACACTGAAGCTTTCTTT.

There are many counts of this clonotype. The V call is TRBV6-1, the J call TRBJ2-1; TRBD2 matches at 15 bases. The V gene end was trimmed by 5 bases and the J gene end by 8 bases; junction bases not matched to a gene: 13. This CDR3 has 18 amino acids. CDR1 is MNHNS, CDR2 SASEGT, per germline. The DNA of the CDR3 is TGTGCCAGCAGTCCTATAGGGACTAGCGGGAGGAGGGCCTATGAGCAGTTCTTC. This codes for CASSPIGTSGRRAYEQFF.